This T cell receptor (beta chain) was profiled in a study of blood T cell repertoires in COVID-19. Study at large: Samples of COVID-19 (acute and convalescent) were obtained from the United States, Italy and Spain. The analysed material was cDNA or gDNA that came from T cells, B-cell-depleted T cells, or PBMCs.

Authors' analysis steps: By means of reference gene primer amplification, nucleated cell counts were estimated. Data came from immunoSEQ multiplex PCR; TCRdb stores just in-frame clones and leaves some out. V and J calls and clone size are given by that table; D and trimming were obtained from the DNA. The sample holds roughly 88,000 clones, 80% to 85% seen once. The sequenced material came from peripheral blood. The sequence came from a woman of 80 years or more with active or convalescent COVID-19.

The CDR3 here is CASSLQDGTDNEKLFF. The CDR3 DNA is TGTGCCAGCAGCCTTCAAGATGGGACAGATAATGAAAAACTGTTTTTT. The V and J genes are TRBV5-8 and TRBJ1-4; 7 bases are a match to TRBD1. This CDR3 contains 16 residues. V shed 4 bases and J 4 bases; nucleotides not matched to a gene: 10. Germline V gives CDR1 SGHTS, CDR2 YDEGEE.